A few counts support the clone carrying this T cell receptor (beta chain). Antigen unknown. General study findings and limits: The TCR gene usage of tumor memory CD4+ T cells clustered together with blood and lymph node memory CD4+ cells and with lymph node naive CD4+ cells.

Full-length variable regions came from constant-region reverse primers plus semi-nested Nested Universal Primer A PCR. TCRdb passed the 5' RACE reads through MiXCR, listing each CDR3 protein once. The sample lists 50,000 to 65,000 distinct CDR3 sequences; roughly 30% were seen once. Per germline, CDR1 MNHNS and CDR2 SASEGT. Deletions cut 6 bases from V and 0 bases from J, with 15 bases between. This CDR3 contains 16 residues. Specimen: tumor-infiltrating memory CD4+ T cells sorted from the breast tumor. As to subset: memory CD4+ T cells, CD4+CD45RO+CD25-. This clonotype was sampled from a female donor with breast cancer. The gene calls are TRBV6-1 and TRBJ1-5; D is unclear. CDR3 residues: CASSYTPRISNQPQHF. The CDR3 nucleotides are TGTGCCAGCAGCTACACCCCGCGGATTAGCAATCAGCCCCAGCATTTT.